This T cell receptor (beta chain) was profiled in a study of blood T cell repertoires in COVID-19 (dated by TCRdb to the early 2020s). Notes on the research overall: Samples from collaborators originated in the United States, Italy and Spain and spanned both the acute and convalescent phases of COVID-19. The prospective study material was composed of cDNA or gDNA derived from T cells, B-cell-depleted T cells, or PBMCs. The dataset comprised deeply sampled blood TCRbeta repertoires from subjects exposed to, actively infected with, or recovered from COVID-19. Where HLA class I and class II types were available, the types were taken from metadata supplied by the sample provider, not from assay-based typing. Samples came from the ongoing ImmuneRACE study (first 160 participants) plus 1,254 subjects from 6 global collaborators. A de-identified subject ID, COVID-19 status, age in years and sex were almost always included in the sample metadata. The repertoires were made available in a free public database intended to serve as a resource for research on the immune response to SARS-CoV-2.

This clone was detected only a few times. What this receptor recognizes is not known. No clone much larger than this one lies a single base away; base qualities are absent. What the authors observed across the whole study: How much clinical and demographic metadata was included differed by source and by participant, and the metadata was provided uncurated.

The immunoSEQ Assay, a bias-controlled multiplex PCR, was used to amplify TCRbeta CDR3 regions from genomic DNA. The authors processed their data as follows. The number of nucleated cells in each sample was estimated from the amplification of reference gene primers within the assay. Sequence reads were collapsed and filtered to measure the absolute abundance of every unique TCRbeta CDR3 rearrangement. Productive Simpson clonality was computed per sample as the square root of Simpson's diversity index over productive rearrangements. In TCRdb, the immuneACCESS table is reduced to in-frame sequences with V and J assigned. These tables do not hold every clone; where another copy was compared, an unresolved V gene accounts for under half, and the others remain unexplained. From that table come the V and J calls and clone size; the DNA was used to work out D and trimming. The sample records 40,000 to 55,000 clones, about 79% of which are singletons. About 7.6% of the sample rests with the top ten.

The collaborating institutions used their own protocols to collect whole blood in K2EDTA tubes. For TCRbeta analysis, collaborator samples were shipped as frozen whole blood, as isolated PBMCs, or as DNA extracted from either sample type. From cysteine to phenylalanine, the CDR3 is 11 amino acids long. Only the CDR3 DNA is retained, 33 bases long and in frame from the first base. Relative to germline, V is 11 bases shorter and J is 8 bases shorter, with 13 bases between their ends. According to the germline V gene (reference sequence), CDR1 reads WNHNN and CDR2 reads SYGVQD. Sequenced: peripheral blood. The V and J segments used are TRBV10-1 and TRBJ1-3; the D gene cannot be named for sure. The receptor was derived from a human donor in a cohort sampled during active COVID-19. The CDR3 corresponds to CAGPSGDTIYF. The nucleotides are TGCGCCGGGCCCTCCGGGGACACCATATATTTT.